This T cell receptor (beta chain) was sequenced in a study of T cells after yellow fever vaccination. A single record per CDR3 protein comes from TCRdb applying MiXCR to the 5' RACE reads. The sample lists 450,000 to 650,000 distinct CDR3 sequences; 21% were seen once. This CDR3 is 13 amino acids long. Looked up from germline, CDR1 is SGHAT and CDR2 is FQNNGV. Trimming shortened V by 6 bases and J by 0 bases, and 8 bases separated the two germline ends. Material: PBMCs, obtained less than 25 days after the first yellow fever vaccination. The V gene is TRBV11-2, the J gene TRBJ1-1, with D unresolved. The receptor was derived from a man between 18 and 29 years old who received the YFV17D yellow fever vaccine. Written as DNA, the CDR3 is TGTGCCAGCAGGAATGGAGTGAACACTGAAGCTTTCTTT. Protein product: CASRNGVNTEAFF.